One T cell receptor (beta chain) is described in this entry. Antigen specificity is unknown. The sample originates from a study of identical twins. TCRdb re-derived calls from the 5' RACE reads in MiXCR, one entry per CDR3 protein. The sample shows about 530,000 distinct CDR3 sequences, around 22% of them seen only once. The study's findings and limits: Among monozygotic twins, out-of-frame TCR alpha sharing exceeded what models predicted.

Trimming stripped 4 bases from V and 4 bases from J, with 10 bases between. The CDR3 sequence is 14 residues long. From germline, CDR1 is SGHTA and CDR2 FQGNSA. The sample also formed part of further work on yellow fever vaccine responses in identical twins.

This rearrangement joins TRBV7-2 to TRBJ2-2; D uncertain. This receptor was obtained from a woman between 18 and 29 years old in good health. The sample consisted of CD4+ T cells sorted from blood. CDR3 loop: CASSSSIRTGELFF. CDR3 nucleotides: TGTGCCAGCAGCTCCTCTATCCGCACCGGGGAGCTGTTTTTT.